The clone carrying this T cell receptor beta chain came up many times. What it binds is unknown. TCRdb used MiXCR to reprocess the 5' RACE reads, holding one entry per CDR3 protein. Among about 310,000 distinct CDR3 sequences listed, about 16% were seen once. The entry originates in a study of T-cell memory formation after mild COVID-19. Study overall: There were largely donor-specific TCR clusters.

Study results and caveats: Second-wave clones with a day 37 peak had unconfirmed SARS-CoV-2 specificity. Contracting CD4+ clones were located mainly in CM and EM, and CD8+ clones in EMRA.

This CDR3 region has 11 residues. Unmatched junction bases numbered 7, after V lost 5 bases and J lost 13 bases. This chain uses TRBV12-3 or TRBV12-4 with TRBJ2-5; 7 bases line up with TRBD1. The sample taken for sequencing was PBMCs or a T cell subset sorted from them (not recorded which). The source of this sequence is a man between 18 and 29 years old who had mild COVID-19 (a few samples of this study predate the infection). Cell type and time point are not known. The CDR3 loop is CASSLRDSLYF. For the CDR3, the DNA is TGTGCCAGCAGTCTACGGGACAGTTTGTACTTC.